This T cell receptor (beta chain) was obtained from a study of blood T cell repertoires in COVID-19 (dated by TCRdb to the early 2020s). Describing the broader study: Samples from collaborators originated in the United States, Italy and Spain and spanned both the acute and convalescent phases of COVID-19. The dataset comprised deeply sampled blood TCRbeta repertoires from subjects exposed to, actively infected with, or recovered from COVID-19. The repertoires were made available in a free public database intended to serve as a resource for research on the immune response to SARS-CoV-2. Where available, HLA class I and class II types were taken from metadata supplied by the sample provider and were not determined by assay-based typing. Samples came from the ongoing ImmuneRACE study (first 160 participants) plus 1,254 subjects from 6 global collaborators. The material from the prospective study consisted of cDNA or gDNA derived from T cells, B-cell-depleted T cells, or PBMCs. The sample metadata nearly always contained a de-identified subject ID, COVID-19 status, age in years and sex. Results and caveats for the whole study, not just this receptor: The amount of clinical and demographic metadata varied by source and participant and was provided uncurated.

The immunoSEQ Assay, a bias-controlled multiplex PCR, was used to amplify TCRbeta CDR3 regions from genomic DNA. Turning to the authors' computational methods: The number of nucleated cells in each sample was estimated by amplification of reference gene primers within the assay. To quantify the absolute abundance of each unique TCRbeta CDR3 rearrangement, sequence reads were collapsed and filtered. For each sample, productive Simpson clonality was calculated as the square root of Simpson's diversity index across productive rearrangements. Sourced from immuneACCESS, this table was stored by TCRdb with only in-frame sequences that have V and J called. A share of the clones is absent; for the studies checked, an unresolved V gene accounts for under half, and the remainder has no known explanation. The DNA was the basis for D and trimming; V, J and clone size are from that table. Present in this sample are roughly 40,000 clones, 60% to 85% of which were seen just once. The ten largest clones take up under 9% of the sample.

Collaborating institutions collected whole blood in K2EDTA tubes following their own protocols. For TCRbeta analysis, collaborators shipped samples as frozen whole blood, isolated PBMCs, or DNA extracted from either of those sample types. Only a few counts were recorded for this clone. Its antigen has not been determined. Base qualities are not at hand, and no much larger clone is one base apart. Different DNA sequences within this sample yield the same CDR3. There are 13 amino acids in the CDR3, from cysteine to phenylalanine inclusive. Solely the CDR3 DNA is kept, with 39 bases framed from the first base. V loses 0 bases, J loses 5 bases, and the germline ends lie 8 bases apart. The germline V gene (reference sequence) yields GTSNPN for CDR1 and SVGIG for CDR2.

This clonotype originated in a man in his 70s with active or convalescent COVID-19. Sequenced material: peripheral blood. The sequence joins TRBV30 to TRBJ1-5; no D gene is confidently identified. The DNA sequence is TGTGCCTGGAGTGTAGAGGGCCATCAGCCCCAGCATTTT. The encoded protein is CAWSVEGHQPQHF. Supplemented by the reference TRBV30 and TRBJ1-5 proteins around the CDR3, the complete variable domain is SQTIHQWPATLVQPVGSPLSLECTVEGTSNPNLYWYRQAAGRGLQLLFYSVGIGQISSEVPQNLSASRPQDRQFILSSKKLLLSDSGFYLCAWSVEGHQPQHFGDGTRLSIL.